The 2 T cell receptor beta chains listed next were all sequenced from one sample in a study of cytomegalovirus exposure and HLA in healthy donors. Use of 60 Vbeta and 13 Jbeta primers characterized the PCR. Assay: immunoSEQ multiplex PCR; the TCRdb copy retains only in-frame clones and omits some. The sample lists approximately 100,000 clones, around nine tenths seen once, with approximately 9.2% in the top ten. Sequenced: PBMCs. The receptors shown here come from a man aged 30 to 45 in good health and CMV-seropositive.

V and J are TRBV19 and TRBJ2-3; 9 nucleotides line up with TRBD1. Germline CDR1 LNHDA, CDR2 SQIVND (reference sequence). CDR3 length: 16 amino acids. Losses at the gene ends were 5 bases for V and 1 base for J; bases not matched to a gene: 7. The CDR3, as DNA: TGTGCCAGTAGTTACTGGACAGGGGTTGGCACAGATACGCAGTATTTT. Protein sequence: CASSYWTGVGTDTQYF.

The V call is TRBV28, the J call TRBJ2-5; D call uncertain. Near its end, the DNA agrees better with TRBJ2-7, so the J call may be wrong. CDR1 MDHEN and CDR2 SYDVKM come from the germline V gene. The CDR3 has 14 residues. CDR3 protein: CASSTGLGAYEQYF. CDR3 bases: TGTGCCAGCAGCACGGGCCTTGGGGCCTACGAGCAGTACTTC.